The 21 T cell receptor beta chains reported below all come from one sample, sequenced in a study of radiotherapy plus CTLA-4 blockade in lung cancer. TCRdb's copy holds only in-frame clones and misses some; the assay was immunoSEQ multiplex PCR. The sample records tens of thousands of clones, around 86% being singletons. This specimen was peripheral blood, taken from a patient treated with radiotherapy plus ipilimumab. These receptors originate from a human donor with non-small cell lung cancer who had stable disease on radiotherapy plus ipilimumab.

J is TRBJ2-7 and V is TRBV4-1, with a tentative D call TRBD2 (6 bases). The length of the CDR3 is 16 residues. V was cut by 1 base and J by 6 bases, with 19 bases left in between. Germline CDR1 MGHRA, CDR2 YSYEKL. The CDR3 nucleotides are TGCGCCAGCAGCCAAGTAGAGCTGGGGGGACCCGGCGAGCAGTACTTC. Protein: CASSQVELGGPGEQYF.

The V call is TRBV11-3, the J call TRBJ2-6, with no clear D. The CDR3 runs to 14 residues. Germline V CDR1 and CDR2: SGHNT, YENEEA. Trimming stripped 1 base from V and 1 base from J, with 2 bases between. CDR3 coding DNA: TGTGCCAGCAGCTTAGGGTCTGGGGCCAACGTCCTGACTTTC. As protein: CASSLGSGANVLTF.

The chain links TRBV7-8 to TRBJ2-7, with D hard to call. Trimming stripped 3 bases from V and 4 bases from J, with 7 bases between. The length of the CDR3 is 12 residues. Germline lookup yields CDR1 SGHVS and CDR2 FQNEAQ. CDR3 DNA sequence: TGTGCCAGCAGCTTCGACACGTACGAGCAGTACTTC. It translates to CASSFDTYEQYF.

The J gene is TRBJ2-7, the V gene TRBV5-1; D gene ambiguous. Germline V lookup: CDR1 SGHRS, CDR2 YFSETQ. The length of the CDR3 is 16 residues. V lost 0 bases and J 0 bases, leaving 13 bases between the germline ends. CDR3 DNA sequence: TGCGCCAGCAGCTTGGATGGACGTAAGAGCTCCTACGAGCAGTACTTC. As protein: CASSLDGRKSSYEQYF.

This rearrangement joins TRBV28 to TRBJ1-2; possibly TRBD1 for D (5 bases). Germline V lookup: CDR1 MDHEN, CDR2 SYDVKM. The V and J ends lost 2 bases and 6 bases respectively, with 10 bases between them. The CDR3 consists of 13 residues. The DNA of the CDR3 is TGTGCCAGCAGTTTAGGCAGGGCGGATGGCTACACCTTC. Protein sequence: CASSLGRADGYTF.

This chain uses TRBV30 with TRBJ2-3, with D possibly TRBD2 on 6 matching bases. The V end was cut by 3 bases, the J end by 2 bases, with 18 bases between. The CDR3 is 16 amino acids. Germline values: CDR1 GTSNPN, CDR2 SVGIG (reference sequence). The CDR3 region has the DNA TGTGCCTGGAGCCGCGGGGACGGAAGAGACACAGATACGCAGTATTTT. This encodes CAWSRGDGRDTDTQYF.

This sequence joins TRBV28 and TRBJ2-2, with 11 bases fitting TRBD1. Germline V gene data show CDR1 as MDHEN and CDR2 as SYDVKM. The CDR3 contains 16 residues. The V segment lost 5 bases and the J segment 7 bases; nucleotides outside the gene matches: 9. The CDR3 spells CASSGLGTGGGGELFF. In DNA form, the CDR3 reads TGTGCCAGCAGTGGACTAGGGACAGGGGGGGGCGGGGAGCTGTTTTTT. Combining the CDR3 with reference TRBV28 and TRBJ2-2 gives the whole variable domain DVKVTQSSRYLVKRTGEKVFLECVQDMDHENMFWYRQDPGLGLRLIYFSYDVKMKEKGDIPEGYSVSREKKERFSLILESASTNQTSMYLCASSGLGTGGGGELFFGEGSRLTVL.

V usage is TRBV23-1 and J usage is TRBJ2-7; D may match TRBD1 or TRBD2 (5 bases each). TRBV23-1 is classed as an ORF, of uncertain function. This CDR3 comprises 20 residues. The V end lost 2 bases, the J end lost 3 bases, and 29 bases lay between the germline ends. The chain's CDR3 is CASSQTGITGPAATLYEQYF. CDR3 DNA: TGCGCCAGCAGTCAAACCGGGATCACGGGGCCAGCCGCGACCCTCTACGAGCAGTACTTC.

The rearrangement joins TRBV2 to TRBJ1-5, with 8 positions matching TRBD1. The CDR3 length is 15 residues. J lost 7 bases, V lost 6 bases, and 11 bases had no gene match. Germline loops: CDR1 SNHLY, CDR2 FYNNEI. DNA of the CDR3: TGTGCCAGCAGCCCAGGGGGCCGTGGTGGACAGCCCCAGCATTTT. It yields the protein CASSPGGRGGQPQHF.

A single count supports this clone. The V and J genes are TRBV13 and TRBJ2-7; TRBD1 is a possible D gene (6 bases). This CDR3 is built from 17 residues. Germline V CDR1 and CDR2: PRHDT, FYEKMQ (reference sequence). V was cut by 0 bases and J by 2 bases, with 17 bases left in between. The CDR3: CASSLGLRQVDPYEQYF. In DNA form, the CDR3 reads TGTGCCAGCAGCTTAGGCCTCCGACAGGTCGATCCCTACGAGCAGTACTTC.

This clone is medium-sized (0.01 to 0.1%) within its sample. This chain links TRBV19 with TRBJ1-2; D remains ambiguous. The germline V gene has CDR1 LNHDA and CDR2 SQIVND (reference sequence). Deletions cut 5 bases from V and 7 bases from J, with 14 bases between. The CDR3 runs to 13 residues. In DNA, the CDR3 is TGTGCCAGTAGTCAAGGGATGAGTACTGGCTACACCTTC. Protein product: CASSQGMSTGYTF.

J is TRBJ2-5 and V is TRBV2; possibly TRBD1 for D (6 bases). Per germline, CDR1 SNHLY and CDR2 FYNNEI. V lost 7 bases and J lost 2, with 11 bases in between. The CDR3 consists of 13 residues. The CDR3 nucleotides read TGTGCCAGCACCGGGACATATCAAGAGACCCAGTACTTC. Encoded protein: CASTGTYQETQYF.

The CDR3 region has the DNA TGTGCCAGCAGCTTGGGGAACGGGAGGGCCTCCAATGAGCAGTTCTTC. Translated, it gives CASSLGNGRASNEQFF. This chain uses TRBV5-4 with TRBJ2-1; 8 nucleotides line up with TRBD2. Germline V gene lookup returns CDR1 SGHNT and CDR2 YYREEE (reference sequence). V shed 0 bases and J 6 bases; nucleotides not matched to a gene: 8. This CDR3 is built from 16 residues.

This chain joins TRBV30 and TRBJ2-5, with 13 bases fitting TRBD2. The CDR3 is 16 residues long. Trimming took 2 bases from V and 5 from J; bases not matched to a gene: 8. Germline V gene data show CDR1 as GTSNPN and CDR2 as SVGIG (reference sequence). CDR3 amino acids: CAWSTGLAGRGETQYF. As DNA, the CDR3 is TGTGCCTGGAGTACGGGACTAGCGGGGCGGGGGGAGACCCAGTACTTC.

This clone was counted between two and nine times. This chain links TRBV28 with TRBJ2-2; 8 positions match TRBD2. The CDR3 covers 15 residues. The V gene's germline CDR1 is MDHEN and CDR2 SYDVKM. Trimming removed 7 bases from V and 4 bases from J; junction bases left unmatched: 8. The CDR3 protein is CASKKAGGPTGELFF. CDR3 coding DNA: TGTGCCAGCAAAAAGGCGGGGGGCCCCACCGGGGAGCTGTTTTTT.

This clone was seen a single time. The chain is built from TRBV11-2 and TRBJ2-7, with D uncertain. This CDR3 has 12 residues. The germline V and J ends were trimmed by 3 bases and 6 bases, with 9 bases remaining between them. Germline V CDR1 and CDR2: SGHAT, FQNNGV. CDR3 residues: CASSFIGSEQYF. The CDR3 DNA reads TGTGCCAGCAGCTTCATAGGGTCCGAGCAGTACTTC.

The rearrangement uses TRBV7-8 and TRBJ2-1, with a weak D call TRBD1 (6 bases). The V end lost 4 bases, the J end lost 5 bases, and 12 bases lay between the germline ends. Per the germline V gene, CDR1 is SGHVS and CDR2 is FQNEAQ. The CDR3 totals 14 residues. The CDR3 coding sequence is TGTGCCAGCAGCTGGCCGGGACACCACAATGAGCAGTTCTTC. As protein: CASSWPGHHNEQFF.

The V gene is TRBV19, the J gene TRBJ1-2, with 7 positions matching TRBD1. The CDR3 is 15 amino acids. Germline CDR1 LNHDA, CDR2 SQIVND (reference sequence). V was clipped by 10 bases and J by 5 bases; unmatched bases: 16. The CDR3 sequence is CATIHTTGSEYGYTF. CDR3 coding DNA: TGTGCCACCATCCACACGACAGGGTCGGAGTATGGCTACACCTTC.

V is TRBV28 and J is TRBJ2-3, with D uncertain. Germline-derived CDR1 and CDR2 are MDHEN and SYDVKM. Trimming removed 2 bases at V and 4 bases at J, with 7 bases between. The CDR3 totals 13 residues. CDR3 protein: CASSLANSDTQYF. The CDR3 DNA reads TGTGCCAGCAGTTTAGCCAATTCAGATACGCAGTATTTT.

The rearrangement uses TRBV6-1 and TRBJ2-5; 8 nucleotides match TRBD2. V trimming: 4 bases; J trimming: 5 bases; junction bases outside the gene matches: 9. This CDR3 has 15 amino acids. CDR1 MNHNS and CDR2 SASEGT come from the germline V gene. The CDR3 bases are TGTGCCAGCAGTGGCCCAGCGGGAGTATGGGAGACCCAGTACTTC. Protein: CASSGPAGVWETQYF.

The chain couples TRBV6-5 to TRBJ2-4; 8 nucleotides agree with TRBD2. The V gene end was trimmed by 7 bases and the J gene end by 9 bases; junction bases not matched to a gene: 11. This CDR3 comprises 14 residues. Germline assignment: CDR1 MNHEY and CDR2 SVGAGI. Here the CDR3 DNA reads TGTGCCAGCAAGCAGCGGGGGCTCCAAGGCATTCAGTACTTC. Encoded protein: CASKQRGLQGIQYF.